A selection of T cell receptor beta chains follows, all from one sample in a study of blood T cells in healthy people across ages. TCRdb fed the 5' RACE reads into MiXCR, producing one record per CDR3 protein. The sample contains a few hundred thousand distinct CDR3 sequences, approximately 30% of which appear only once. The material sequenced was blood. All receptors come from a woman in her 70s in good health. CDR3s include the opening cysteine and the closing phenylalanine or tryptophan. The order of the fields is D gene, V gene, clone size, J gene, CDR3 protein, CDR3 DNA. D genes are given only for firm matches. Some rows mark clone size as missing; the rest say once, few, many or name a class of expanded clone.

>NA|TRBV6-5|NA|TRBJ1-1
CASSYGTGTANTEAFF
TGTGCCAGCAGTTATGGAACAGGGACGGCGAACACTGAAGCTTTCTTT
>NA|TRBV24-1|NA|TRBJ2-5
CATSDPGHAVSQETQYF
TGTGCCACCAGTGATCCGGGACACGCCGTTTCCCAAGAGACCCAGTACTTC
>NA|TRBV10-3|few|TRBJ2-1
CAIRGGRGDEQFF
TGTGCCATCAGAGGGGGGAGGGGAGATGAGCAGTTCTTC
>NA|TRBV2|few|TRBJ1-6
CASSEGGGSYNSPLHF
TGTGCCAGCAGTGAAGGGGGGGGCTCCTATAATTCACCCCTCCACTTT
>TRBD2|TRBV6-2/TRBV6-3|once|TRBJ2-7
CASTTSGKSYEQYF
TGTGCCAGCACCACTAGCGGGAAGTCCTACGAGCAGTACTTC
>NA|TRBV9|NA|TRBJ2-7
CASSVAPVAYEQYF
TGTGCCAGCAGCGTAGCCCCGGTAGCATACGAGCAGTACTTC
>TRBD2|TRBV11-2|NA|TRBJ2-3
CASSLLDSGSYTDTQYF
TGTGCCAGCAGCTTATTGGATAGCGGGAGCTACACAGATACGCAGTATTTT
>NA|TRBV20-1|NA|TRBJ2-7
CSARAPYSYEQYF
TGCAGTGCTAGGGCGCCTTACTCCTACGAGCAGTACTTC
>TRBD1|TRBV7-2|few|TRBJ1-4
CASSFRQGSNEKLFF
TGTGCCAGCAGCTTCCGACAGGGGAGTAATGAAAAACTGTTTTTT
>NA|TRBV20-1|few|TRBJ1-1
CSARVAGLSTEAFF
TGCAGTGCTAGGGTGGCAGGGCTGTCCACTGAAGCTTTCTTT
>NA|TRBV5-6|NA|TRBJ1-2
CASSLWGGADYGYTF
TGTGCCAGCAGTCTGTGGGGGGGCGCGGACTATGGCTACACCTTC
>TRBD1|TRBV6-5|few|TRBJ1-1
CASRPGQLNTEAFF
TGTGCCAGCAGACCGGGACAGCTGAACACTGAAGCTTTCTTT
>NA|TRBV7-2|NA|TRBJ2-3
CASSRAYTDTQYF
TGTGCCAGCAGCAGGGCCTACACAGATACGCAGTATTTT
>NA|TRBV5-5|NA|TRBJ2-7
CASSARGGLEGLPLSYEQYF
TGTGCCAGCAGCGCGAGAGGAGGCCTCGAGGGCCTCCCCCTATCCTACGAGCAGTACTTC
>NA|TRBV21-1|NA|TRBJ2-3
CASNGKRGGGTDTQYF
TGTGCCAGCAACGGAAAACGAGGGGGGGGCACAGATACGCAGTATTTT
>NA|TRBV27|many|TRBJ2-7
CASSLFGNYEQYF
TGTGCCAGCAGTTTATTTGGAAACTACGAGCAGTACTTC
>TRBD2|TRBV12-3/TRBV12-4|NA|TRBJ2-7
CASSPQGLAGGGEQYF
TGTGCCAGCAGTCCCCAAGGGCTAGCGGGGGGTGGCGAGCAGTACTTC
>NA|TRBV20-1|NA|TRBJ2-5
CSARDPGGLRETQYF
TGCAGTGCTAGAGACCCTGGAGGACTGCGTGAGACCCAGTACTTC
>NA|TRBV3-1|few|TRBJ1-1
CASSQGSPEAFF
TGTGCCAGCAGCCAAGGGAGCCCTGAAGCTTTCTTT
>TRBD2|TRBV11-2|many|TRBJ2-4
CASSLDPELAALGIQYF
TGTGCCAGCAGCTTAGATCCGGAACTAGCGGCCCTGGGCATTCAGTACTTC
>NA|TRBV12-3/TRBV12-4|many|TRBJ1-1
CASSFGAPGLSYNMNTEAFF
TGTGCCAGCAGTTTTGGGGCCCCTGGACTGAGCTACAACATGAACACTGAAGCTTTCTTT
>TRBD2|TRBV3-1|NA|TRBJ2-4
CASSQDIGTSYHIQYF
TGTGCCAGCAGCCAAGATATCGGGACTAGCTATCACATTCAGTACTTC
>TRBD2|TRBV3-1|NA|TRBJ2-5
CASSQGLAGVTQYF
TGTGCCAGCAGCCAAGGACTGGCGGGAGTGACCCAGTACTTC
>TRBD2|TRBV7-2|NA|TRBJ2-7
CASSFRLAGYEQYF
TGTGCCAGCAGCTTCAGACTAGCGGGTTACGAGCAGTACTTC
>TRBD2|TRBV4-1|NA|TRBJ2-3
CASSQETAGRADTQYF
TGCGCCAGCAGCCAAGAAACGGCAGGGAGGGCAGATACGCAGTATTTT
>TRBD1|TRBV4-3|few|TRBJ2-5
CASTLSRGTGEAQYF
TGCGCCAGCACCCTAAGCCGGGGGACAGGGGAGGCCCAGTACTTC
>NA|TRBV20-1|NA|TRBJ1-6
CSASFDNDSPLHF
TGCAGTGCCAGTTTTGACAACGATTCACCCCTCCACTTT
>NA|TRBV12-5|few|TRBJ2-5
CASGLSLWGPQETQYF
TGTGCTAGTGGTTTGTCTTTGTGGGGCCCTCAAGAGACCCAGTACTTC
>TRBD2|TRBV20-1|few|TRBJ2-5
CSARSHLAGSVETQYF
TGCAGTGCTAGATCCCATCTAGCGGGGTCGGTAGAGACCCAGTACTTC
>NA|TRBV7-3|NA|TRBJ1-2
CASSLIMASGYTF
TGTGCCAGCAGCTTAATAATGGCGTCTGGCTACACCTTC
>NA|TRBV6-5|NA|TRBJ1-2
CASSSTGLDNYGYTF
TGTGCCAGCAGCTCCACAGGGTTAGATAACTATGGCTACACCTTC
>TRBD1|TRBV7-3|NA|TRBJ1-3
CASSRLPGTGAGNTIYF
TGTGCCAGCAGCCGATTACCCGGGACAGGGGCTGGAAACACCATATATTTT
>TRBD1|TRBV15|NA|TRBJ1-1
CATSRQGADTEAFF
TGTGCCACCAGCAGACAGGGGGCTGACACTGAAGCTTTCTTT
>NA|TRBV5-1|few|TRBJ2-2
CASSLALANTGELFF
TGCGCCAGCAGCTTGGCACTAGCGAACACCGGGGAGCTGTTTTTT
>NA|TRBV27|NA|TRBJ1-5
CASSLRTADQPQHF
TGTGCCAGCAGTTTAAGGACGGCTGATCAGCCCCAGCATTTT
>NA|TRBV7-2|few|TRBJ2-7
CASSFTRTKVGQYF
TGTGCCAGCAGCTTTACGAGGACTAAAGTGGGGCAGTACTTC
>NA|TRBV7-8|NA|TRBJ2-3
CASSSGLGDTQYF
TGTGCCAGCAGCTCCGGGCTGGGGGATACGCAGTATTTT
>NA|TRBV7-3|NA|TRBJ2-7
CASSLTGSIPYEQYF
TGTGCCAGCAGCTTAACCGGGTCTATCCCCTACGAGCAGTACTTC
>NA|TRBV19|NA|TRBJ1-1
CASSRWDPNTEAFF
TGTGCCAGTAGTAGGTGGGATCCGAACACTGAAGCTTTCTTT
>NA|TRBV20-1|NA|TRBJ2-7
CSAGKSSYEQYF
TGCAGTGCTGGTAAAAGCTCCTACGAGCAGTACTTC
>TRBD2|TRBV5-1|NA|TRBJ2-1
CAGSLGSGGSDEQFF
TGCGCCGGCAGCTTGGGGTCCGGGGGGAGCGATGAGCAGTTCTTC
>NA|TRBV7-9|NA|TRBJ1-4
CASSSVGSPTNEKLFF
TGTGCCAGCAGCTCCGTGGGCTCCCCAACTAATGAAAAACTGTTTTTT
>TRBD1|TRBV5-1|few|TRBJ1-2
CASSLTVTGNADYGYTF
TGCGCCAGCAGCTTGACTGTGACAGGGAATGCGGACTATGGCTACACCTTC
>NA|TRBV3-1|NA|TRBJ2-1
CASTQWGRNEQFF
TGTGCCAGCACCCAGTGGGGTAGGAATGAGCAGTTCTTC
>NA|TRBV15|NA|TRBJ2-5
CATSRAQGETQYF
TGTGCCACCAGCAGAGCACAGGGAGAGACCCAGTACTTC
>NA|TRBV6-1|NA|TRBJ2-2
CASSEGPWPQGTAGELFF
TGTGCCAGCAGTGAAGGTCCGTGGCCCCAGGGGACGGCCGGGGAGCTGTTTTTT
>TRBD1|TRBV14|NA|TRBJ2-3
CASSPTGTGLTDTQYF
TGTGCCAGCAGCCCTACCGGGACAGGTCTCACAGATACGCAGTATTTT
>NA|TRBV21-1|few|TRBJ2-7
CASKSLGRSSYEQYF
TGTGCCAGCAAATCCCTGGGACGGAGCTCCTACGAGCAGTACTTC
>NA|TRBV29-1|few|TRBJ2-5
CSVESGLGETQYF
TGCAGCGTTGAATCCGGGCTGGGAGAGACCCAGTACTTC
>NA|TRBV7-2|few|TRBJ2-2
CASNVQAARGTGELFF
TGTGCCAGCAACGTCCAGGCGGCTAGAGGGACCGGGGAGCTGTTTTTT
>NA|TRBV7-2|NA|TRBJ1-6
CASSPPSLLNSPLHF
TGTGCCAGCAGCCCCCCCTCCCTTTTGAATTCACCCCTCCACTTT
>NA|TRBV5-1|NA|TRBJ1-2
CASSSEFHGYTF
TGCGCCAGCAGCTCGGAATTTCATGGCTACACCTTC
>NA|TRBV28|NA|TRBJ2-1
CASSFFGNEQFF
TGTGCCAGCAGTTTTTTCGGGAATGAGCAGTTCTTC
>TRBD1|TRBV6-2/TRBV6-3|NA|TRBJ1-1
CASRTRWTGDNTEAFF
TGTGCCAGCAGGACTAGGTGGACAGGGGATAACACTGAAGCTTTCTTT